This T cell receptor (beta chain) was recovered during a study of T cell changes during pregnancy in multiple sclerosis. The CDR3 is made up of 17 amino acids. V gave up 2 bases and J gave up 1 base; unmatched junction bases: 8. Looked up from germline, CDR1 is MNHNS and CDR2 is SASEGT. Generated by immunoSEQ multiplex PCR, the TCRdb table keeps only in-frame clones and is missing some. The repertoire holds under 45,000 clones, with 92% as singletons. This receptor was obtained from a female donor with multiple sclerosis, enrolled in a pregnancy study. Sequencing used CD4+ T cells from peripheral blood mononuclear cells, obtained in the first trimester of pregnancy. The chain combines TRBV6-1 with TRBJ1-1, with 9 bases aligning to TRBD1. The DNA for the CDR3 is TGTGCCAGCAGTGAACTGACAGGGGGGTTTTGGAACACTGAAGCTTTCTTT. This translates into CASSELTGGFWNTEAFF.